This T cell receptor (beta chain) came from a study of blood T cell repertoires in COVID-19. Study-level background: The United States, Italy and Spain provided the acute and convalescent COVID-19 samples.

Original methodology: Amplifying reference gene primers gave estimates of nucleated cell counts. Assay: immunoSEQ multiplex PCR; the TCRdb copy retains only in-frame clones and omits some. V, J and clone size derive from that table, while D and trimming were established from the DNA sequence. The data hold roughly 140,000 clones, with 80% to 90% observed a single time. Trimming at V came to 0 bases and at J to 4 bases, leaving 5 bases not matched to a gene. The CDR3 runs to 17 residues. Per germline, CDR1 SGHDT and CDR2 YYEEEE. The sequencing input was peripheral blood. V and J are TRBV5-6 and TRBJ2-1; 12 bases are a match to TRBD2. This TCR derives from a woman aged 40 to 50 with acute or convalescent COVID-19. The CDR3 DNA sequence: TGTGCCAGCAGCTTGGACACCGGGACTAGCGGGTACAATGAGCAGTTCTTC. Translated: CASSLDTGTSGYNEQFF.